The clone carrying this T cell receptor (beta chain) was seen only a few times. The target antigen is unknown. This entry comes from a study of T cells in Graves' hyperthyroidism and ophthalmopathy. The study, taken as a whole, reports: The model made its ophthalmopathy prediction, and onset followed a median approximately 7 months later.

Stable hyperthyroidism: no ophthalmopathy progression over 18 months of follow-up. The CDR3 regions of TCR beta were amplified from RNA transcripts. The HTBI primer set served for first-round RT-PCR of the TCR CDR3. MiXCR was run by TCRdb on the multiplex PCR reads, yielding one entry per CDR3 protein. The table has around 620,000 distinct CDR3 sequences, around 15% seen once. The sequence came from a woman under 40 with Graves' hyperthyroidism. The sequenced sample consisted of blood.

Here the CDR3 DNA reads TGTGCCAGCAGTTCTCTACTGAGTCTAGCGGGAATAGATACGCAGTATTTT. It encodes CASSSLLSLAGIDTQYF. This rearrangement joins TRBV6-2 or TRBV6-3 to TRBJ2-3, with 9 positions matching TRBD2. The germline CDR1 and CDR2 sequences are MNHEY and SVGEGT. Trimming removed 4 bases from V and 5 bases from J; junction bases left unmatched: 13. The CDR3 is 17 residues long.